This T cell receptor (beta chain) is from a study of Ad26.COV2.S vaccination and SARS-CoV-2 variants. Across the study: As a participant in COV1001, the donor was in the Ad26.COV2.S trial arm. Study-wide results and limits: It was found that vaccine and placebo recipients had similar non-spike TCR breadth.

The treatment denotes: about 20 received Ad26.COV2.S at low or high dose, single or two shots; 5 received placebo; per-sample allocation not given. Day 63 after the first vaccine or placebo injection was the time point for sampling. Adults aged 18-55 years in Boston included the donor. Repertoires were generated with immunoSEQ multiplex PCR, while TCRdb's copy carries only in-frame clones and drops some. The data show around 370,000 clones, with about 88% seen just once and 2.5% to 3.5% held by the top ten. Trimming took 0 bases from V and 2 from J, leaving 12 bases between them. The CDR3 spans 16 residues. Germline V gene sequence: CDR1 LNHNV, CDR2 YYDKDF (reference sequence). With regard to this clone: Its antigen is not identified.

Sample: peripheral blood, taken in a trial of Ad26.COV2.S vaccine versus placebo. This sequence originates from a person between 18 and 65 years old who received the Ad26.COV2.S COVID-19 vaccine or a placebo. The chain carries TRBV15 and TRBJ2-3; D gene unclear. The CDR3 nucleotides are TGTGCCACCAGCAGAGATCGGACCCCAACCACAGATACGCAGTATTTT. This sequence encodes CATSRDRTPTTDTQYF.